The present entry profiles one T cell receptor beta chain with its context. This sample is part of a study of shared clonotypes between healthy human individuals. At the level of the study: A donor's plate count was three for CD4 naive and three for CD4 memory; CD8 naive had two and CD8 memory one.

TCRdb's table, derived via immunoSEQ multiplex PCR, lists solely in-frame clones and lacks some. The data hold approximately 2,200,000 clones, with under 95% observed a single time. CD45RO negativity and positive selection for CCR7 defined naive CD8 cells, a population that excluded terminally differentiated effector memory CD45RA+ cells. The material sequenced was naive CD8+ T cells from PBMCs. This TCR was sampled from a young man in good health. Some clones in this sample may be carry-over from other donors' samples.

The CDR3 reads CASSYYPLAASDTQYF. For the CDR3, the DNA is TGTGCCAGCAGTTACTATCCACTAGCGGCTTCAGATACGCAGTATTTT. This rearrangement joins TRBV6-5 to TRBJ2-3; 8 bases fit TRBD2. V lost 1 base and J lost 4; bases outside the gene matches: 7. Germline V gene sequence: CDR1 MNHEY, CDR2 SVGAGI. This CDR3 is built from 16 residues.